This T cell receptor beta chain was sequenced for a study of shared clonotypes between healthy human individuals. This table comes from immunoSEQ multiplex PCR, and its TCRdb copy is limited to in-frame clones, with some not included. The sample lists around 2,000,000 clones; around 95% were seen once. Donors had no recently reported acute infections or vaccinations and were HIV-negative. Germline V gives CDR1 MDHEN, CDR2 SYDVKM. V was shortened by 2 bases and J by 4 bases, with 8 bases between the two germline ends. The CDR3 is made up of 13 amino acids. This sequence was found in a man younger than 35 in good health. This rearrangement joins TRBV28 to TRBJ2-5; D might be TRBD1 (5 bases). Sequenced: naive CD4+ T cells sorted from blood. Subset defined: CD45RA+ positively selected. The CDR3 reads CASSLQGIETQYF. CDR3 nucleotides: TGTGCCAGCAGTTTACAGGGAATAGAGACCCAGTACTTC.